The 29 T cell receptor beta chains below come from one sample, sequenced in a study of CD8+CD57+ T cells in acquired aplastic anemia. Patients sequenced had flow cytometry evidence of CD8+CD57+ cell expansion. TCR beta VDJ and CDR3 profiling used genomic DNA as template. MiXCR was run by TCRdb on the reads, yielding one entry per CDR3 protein. There are roughly 150,000 distinct CDR3 sequences in the sample; approximately 51% occur only once, and 3.2% lies in the top ten. The sequenced sample was sorted CD4+, CD8+, or CD8+CD57+ T cells (not recorded which) from PBMCs. The receptor set was obtained from a human donor with aplastic anemia.

This clonotype appeared many times. V and J are TRBV5-4 and TRBJ1-1; D is ambiguous. This CDR3 has 14 residues. Germline V gives CDR1 SGHNT, CDR2 YYREEE (reference sequence). V lost 0 bases, J lost 7 bases, and 13 bases lay in between. The CDR3 sequence is CASSLVGGSVEAFF. The DNA of the CDR3 is TGTGCCAGCAGCTTGGTTGGAGGATCGGTTGAAGCTTTCTTT.

As to this clonotype: One base away lies a much larger clone, so this may be a sequencing read error. The CDR3 carries no conserved terminal phenylalanine or tryptophan, so it likely arises from a read error. The rearrangement joins TRBV12-3 or TRBV12-4 to TRBJ2-1; TRBD2 agrees at 10 bases. The CDR3 runs 15 residues. The J segment lost 7 bases and the V segment lost 5 bases, leaving 8 bases of the junction unmatched. CDR3 in amino acids: CASSPQAGGRNEQFL. The CDR3 DNA sequence: TGTGCCAGCAGTCCCCAAGCGGGAGGGAGGAATGAGCAGTTCCTC.

This clonotype was recorded only once. This may come from a read error, since a much larger clone is one base off. As the CDR3 is not closed by the conserved phenylalanine or tryptophan, this likely results from a read error. The rearrangement links TRBV12-3 or TRBV12-4 to TRBJ1-2; D is possibly TRBD1 (6 bases). The V gene lost 3 bases and the J gene lost 4 bases, with 15 bases spanning the gap. The CDR3 covers 15 residues. For the CDR3, the DNA is TGTGCCAGCAGTTTTAGCGGGGGCAGCGGCTATGGCTACACCCTC. This encodes CASSFSGGSGYGYTL.

This clonotype was seen repeatedly, ten times or more. V is TRBV24-1 and J is TRBJ2-7, with 8 bases aligning to TRBD1. Looked up from germline, CDR1 is KGHDR and CDR2 is SFDVKD. The V and J ends lost 0 bases and 5 bases, in that order; junction bases with no gene match: 14. CDR3 length: 18 residues. In DNA, the CDR3 is TGTGCCACCAGTGATTTGCAAAGCTTGGACAGGGTTTATGACGAGCAGTACGTC. Translating it yields CATSDLQSLDRVYDEQYV.

The rearrangement uses TRBV5-8 and TRBJ1-3; no clear D gene. This CDR3 comprises 15 residues. Germline loops: CDR1 SGHTS, CDR2 YDEGEE. V was pared by 0 bases and J by 0 bases, with 7 bases between. In DNA, the CDR3 is TGTGCCAGCAGCTTGGGGGTCAACTCTGGAAACACCATATATTTT. Translated: CASSLGVNSGNTIYF. The full variable domain, in which reference TRBV5-8 and TRBJ1-3 provide the parts outside the CDR3, is EAGVTQSPTHLIKTRGQQATLRCSPISGHTSVYWYQQALGLGLQFLLWYDEGEERNRGNFPPRFSGRQFPNYSSELNVNALELEDSALYLCASSLGVNSGNTIYFGEGSWLTVV.

This clonotype was counted a few times. The chain combines TRBV11-2 with TRBJ2-4; 8 nucleotides match TRBD1. The germline V gene encodes CDR1 SGHAT and CDR2 FQNNGV. J lost 5 bases, V lost 3 bases, and 9 bases had no gene match. The CDR3 runs to 16 residues. CDR3 sequence: CASSFIGGQVQNIQYF. The CDR3 bases are TGTGCCAGCAGCTTCATAGGGGGACAGGTCCAAAACATTCAGTACTTC.

This clonotype was seen many times. V and J are TRBV9 and TRBJ2-3, with 12 bases aligning to TRBD2. The germline V gene has CDR1 SGDLS and CDR2 YYNGEE. CDR3 length equals 17 residues. Trimming removed 0 bases from V and 4 bases from J; junction bases left unmatched: 6. The CDR3 reads CASSVVPSGRGADTQYF. The DNA for the CDR3 is TGTGCCAGCAGCGTAGTCCCTAGCGGGAGGGGCGCAGATACGCAGTATTTT.

This clonotype has at least ten counts. The CDR3, as DNA: TGTGCCAGCAGCCCTAGCGGGGAGTCCCACGAGCAGTACTTC. Its protein product is CASSPSGESHEQYF. The chain couples TRBV3-1 to TRBJ2-7; 9 nucleotides agree with TRBD2. CDR1 and CDR2 (germline): LGHDT, YNNKEL (reference sequence). The CDR3 is 14 amino acids. Unmatched junction bases numbered 6, after V lost 4 bases and J lost 5 bases.

This clonotype was picked up many times. The J gene is TRBJ1-5, the V gene TRBV6-2 or TRBV6-3; TRBD1 aligns across 9 bases. Looked up from germline, CDR1 is MNHEY and CDR2 is SVGEGT. CDR3 size: 14 residues. The V gene end was trimmed by 2 bases and the J gene end by 6 bases; junction bases not matched to a gene: 2. The CDR3 region is CASSYATGGQPQHF. CDR3 bases: TGTGCCAGCAGTTACGCGACAGGGGGTCAGCCCCAGCATTTT.

This clonotype has a count of ten or more. V usage is TRBV9 and J usage is TRBJ2-3; D unresolved. V lost 0 bases and J lost 2, with 10 bases in between. The length of the CDR3 is 15 residues. The germline gives CDR1 SGDLS, CDR2 YYNGEE. CDR3 region: CASSVGEFYTDTQYF. The CDR3 nucleotides read TGTGCCAGCAGCGTAGGAGAGTTTTACACAGATACGCAGTATTTT.

This clonotype was found a few times. The chain combines TRBV2 with TRBJ1-2; D unclear. The CDR3 contains 13 residues. V was pared by 5 bases and J by 0 bases, with 7 bases between. The germline CDR1 and CDR2 sequences are SNHLY and FYNNEI. The CDR3 coding sequence is TGTGCCAGCAGTTTCGCGTCTAACTATGGCTACACCTTC. It yields the protein CASSFASNYGYTF.

The rearrangement links TRBV7-2 to TRBJ1-5; unclear D gene. This CDR3 comprises 13 residues. CDR1 SGHTA and CDR2 FQGNSA come from the germline V gene. Deletions cut 5 bases from V and 3 bases from J, with 8 bases between. The CDR3 bases are TGTGCCAGCAGCCAATCCCCCAATCAGCCCCAGCATTTT. It encodes CASSQSPNQPQHF.

This clonotype was detected many times. This chain uses TRBV3-1 with TRBJ2-2, with no clear D. The ends were cut back, 1 base at V and 7 bases at J, with 4 bases in the middle. Germline CDR1 LGHDT, CDR2 YNNKEL (reference sequence). The CDR3 length is 12 residues. The chain's CDR3 is CASSQGDGELFF. CDR3 coding DNA: TGTGCCAGCAGCCAAGGGGACGGGGAGCTGTTTTTT.

J is TRBJ1-2 and V is TRBV20-1; 9 positions agree with TRBD1. Germline V lookup: CDR1 DFQATT, CDR2 SNEGSKA (reference sequence). The CDR3 contains 9 residues. CDR3 residues: CCPGQGYTF. Here the CDR3 DNA reads TGCTGTCCGGGACAGGGATACACCTTC.

In its sample, this clonotype was seen many times. The gene calls are TRBV5-1 and TRBJ2-6; D is undetermined. Germline CDR1 SGHRS, CDR2 YFSETQ. The ends were cut back, 1 base at V and 0 bases at J, with 8 bases in the middle. The CDR3 runs 16 residues. The CDR3 DNA is TGCGCCAGCAGCTTGTGGGTCTTCTCTGGGGCCAACGTCCTGACTTTC. Its protein product is CASSLWVFSGANVLTF.

The sample holds a few counts of this clonotype. The rearrangement uses TRBV12-3 or TRBV12-4 and TRBJ2-7; D is unclear. The CDR3 has 12 residues. V was pared by 3 bases and J by 4 bases, with 7 bases between. This chain's CDR3 is CASSLTSYEQYF. Written as DNA, the CDR3 is TGTGCCAGCAGTTTGACATCGTACGAGCAGTACTTC.

J is TRBJ1-4 and V is TRBV2; D uncertain. This CDR3 is 14 amino acids long. The germline V gene encodes CDR1 SNHLY and CDR2 FYNNEI. V was clipped by 6 bases and J by 4 bases, with 12 bases between them. The CDR3 DNA reads as TGTGCCAGCAGCCCAACCGGGATTAATGAAAAACTGTTTTTT. This translates into CASSPTGINEKLFF.

The chain has TRBV2 and TRBJ1-6; possibly TRBD1 for D (5 bases). Trimming took 4 bases from V and 9 from J, leaving 16 bases between them. The CDR3 extends over 15 amino acids. Per the germline V gene, CDR1 is SNHLY and CDR2 is FYNNEI. CDR3 DNA: TGTGCCAGCAGTGGAGTAGGACAACGGGGTTCACCCCTCCACTTT. Protein sequence: CASSGVGQRGSPLHF.

The chain couples TRBV25-1 to TRBJ2-7; TRBD1 or TRBD2 may be the D gene (10 bases each). V lost 6 bases to trimming and J lost 3 bases, with 18 bases between them. Germline CDR1 reads MGHDK; CDR2 reads SYGVNS. There are 15 residues in the CDR3. CDR3 bases: TGTGCCAGCAGACTAGCGGGACAGGGGAGCTACGAGCAGTACTTC. This sequence encodes CASRLAGQGSYEQYF.

Comment on this clonotype: Possible read error: a much larger clone is one base away. The chain employs TRBV5-6 and TRBJ1-1, with a tentative D call TRBD1 (5 bases). The CDR3 covers 14 residues. Germline lookup yields CDR1 SGHDT and CDR2 YYEEEE. The CDR3 sequence: CASSLLGTDTEALF. CDR3 nucleotides: TGTGCCAGCAGCTTGTTAGGAACGGACACTGAAGCTCTCTTT.

CDR3 sequence (DNA): TGCGCCAGCAGCCCTACAGGGGGTGCGGACACTGAAGCTTTCTTT. Amino acids: CASSPTGGADTEAFF. The rearrangement links TRBV5-1 to TRBJ1-1; 8 bases are a match to TRBD1. The CDR3 is made up of 15 amino acids. In germline, CDR1 is SGHRS, CDR2 YFSETQ. V shed 4 bases and J 3 bases; nucleotides not matched to a gene: 8.

By its share, this clonotype is medium-sized. The chain uses TRBV2 and TRBJ1-2; TRBD1 agrees at 7 bases. This CDR3 has 14 residues. V shed 4 bases and J 3 bases; nucleotides not matched to a gene: 5. Germline CDR1 and CDR2: SNHLY and FYNNEI. Written as DNA, the CDR3 is TGTGCCAGCAGTGTTACAGGGGTGGACTATGGCTACACCTTC. Amino acids: CASSVTGVDYGYTF. The whole variable domain, filled in from reference TRBV2 and TRBJ1-2, reads EPEVTQTPSHQVTQMGQEVILRCVPISNHLYFYWYRQILGQKVEFLVSFYNNEISEKSEIFDDQFSVERPDGSNFTLKIRSTKLEDSAMYFCASSVTGVDYGYTFGSGTRLTVV.

This clonotype was seen repeatedly, ten times or more. The gene calls are TRBV20-1 and TRBJ1-1; TRBD1 might be the D (6 bases). V was clipped by 5 bases and J by 5 bases, with 15 bases between them. Germline assignment: CDR1 DFQATT and CDR2 SNEGSKA (reference sequence). CDR3 length: 13 amino acids. The CDR3 DNA is TGCAGTGCTGTACAGGGTATGAGTACTGAAGCTTTCTTT. Translating gives CSAVQGMSTEAFF.

The chain recombines TRBV10-3 with TRBJ2-1; D gene uncertain. The V end lost 2 bases, the J end lost 0 bases, and 11 bases lay between the germline ends. In germline, CDR1 is ENHRY, CDR2 SYGVKD. The CDR3 extends over 16 amino acids. DNA for the CDR3: TGTGCCATCAGTGAGCCAATAGGCCGCTCCTACAATGAGCAGTTCTTC. This translates into CAISEPIGRSYNEQFF.

The chain joins TRBV7-9 to TRBJ1-1; D unresolved. CDR3 length: 14 amino acids. The germline V and J ends were trimmed by 3 bases and 4 bases, with 12 bases remaining between them. The germline CDR1 and CDR2 sequences are SEHNR and FQNEAQ (reference sequence). CDR3 nucleotides: TGTGCCAGCAGCTTGGATAACGAGGGCACTGAAGCTTTCTTT. It codes for CASSLDNEGTEAFF.

In this sample, this clonotype turned up many times. The chain combines TRBV6-1 with TRBJ2-1; 10 bases fit TRBD2. After removal of 8 bases from V and 8 bases from J, the junction contained 12 bases not matched to a gene. The germline CDR1 and CDR2 sequences are MNHNS and SASEGT. There are 15 residues in the CDR3. The CDR3 region is CASLRKLAGPYEQFF. CDR3 DNA: TGTGCCAGCCTAAGAAAACTAGCGGGACCATATGAGCAGTTCTTC.

This chain uses TRBV19 with TRBJ2-6; D may be TRBD2 (6 bases). With 5 bases removed from V and 0 bases from J, the gap between germline ends came to 11 bases. This CDR3 has 16 residues. Germline CDR1 reads LNHDA; CDR2 reads SQIVND (reference sequence). In DNA form, the CDR3 reads TGTGCCAGTAGTCCGTCGGGGGTCTCTGGGGCCAACGTCCTGACTTTC. Amino acid sequence: CASSPSGVSGANVLTF.

The chain couples TRBV25-1 to TRBJ2-1, with 9 bases matching TRBD1. CDR3 length: 17 amino acids. Per germline, CDR1 MGHDK and CDR2 SYGVNS. Losses at the gene ends were 1 base for V and 6 bases for J; bases not matched to a gene: 10. CDR3 in DNA: TGTGCCAGCAGTGAATCCGGGACAGGGTCTGCGACCAATGAGCAGTTCTTC. This translates into CASSESGTGSATNEQFF.

The genes are TRBV29-1 and TRBJ1-5; D call uncertain. Germline CDR1 and CDR2: SQVTM and ANQGSEA. This CDR3 contains 12 residues. V dropped 5 bases and J dropped 6 bases, with 11 bases sitting between them. The CDR3 sequence: CSVSNRSQPQHF. CDR3 coding DNA: TGCAGCGTTTCGAACCGGAGTCAGCCCCAGCATTTT.